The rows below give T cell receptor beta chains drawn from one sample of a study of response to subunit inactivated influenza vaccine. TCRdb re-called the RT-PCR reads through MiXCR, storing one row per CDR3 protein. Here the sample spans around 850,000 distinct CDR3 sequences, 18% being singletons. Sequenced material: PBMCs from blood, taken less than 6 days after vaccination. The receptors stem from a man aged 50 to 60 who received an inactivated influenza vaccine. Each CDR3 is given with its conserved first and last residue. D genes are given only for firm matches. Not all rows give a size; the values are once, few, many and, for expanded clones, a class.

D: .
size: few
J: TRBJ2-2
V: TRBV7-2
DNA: TGTGCCAGCAGCTCCCAGCAGGAGACCGGGGAGCTGTTTTTT
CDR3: CASSSQQETGELFF

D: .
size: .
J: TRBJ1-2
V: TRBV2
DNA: TGTGCTAGCAGTGGGAGAGAACATGGCTACACCTTC
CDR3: CASSGREHGYTF

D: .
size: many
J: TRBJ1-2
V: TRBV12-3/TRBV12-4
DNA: TGTGCCAGCAGTTGGGGAGATGGCTACACCTTC
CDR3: CASSWGDGYTF

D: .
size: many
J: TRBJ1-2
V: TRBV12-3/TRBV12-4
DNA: TGTGCCAGCAGTTTTCAAGGTGGCTACACCTTC
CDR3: CASSFQGGYTF

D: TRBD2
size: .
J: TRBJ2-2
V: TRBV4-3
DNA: TGCGCCAGCAGCCAAGAAACTAGCGGGAGGTGGGCGAACACCGGGGAGCTGTTTTTT
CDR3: CASSQETSGRWANTGELFF

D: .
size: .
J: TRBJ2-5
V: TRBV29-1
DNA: TGCAGCGTTGAACTAGGCCCGGGGACCCAGTACTTC
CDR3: CSVELGPGTQYF

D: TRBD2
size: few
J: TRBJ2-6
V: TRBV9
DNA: TGTGCCAGCAGCGTTCAGACTAGCGGGGGGGCTGGGGCCAACGTCCTGACTTTC
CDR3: CASSVQTSGGAGANVLTF

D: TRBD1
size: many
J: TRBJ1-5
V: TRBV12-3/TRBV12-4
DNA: TGTGCCAGCAGTTTAGGGGCAGGGGGGAAAAAACGACAGCCCCAGCATTTT
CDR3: CASSLGAGGKKRQPQHF

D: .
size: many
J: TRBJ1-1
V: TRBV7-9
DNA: TGTGCCAGCAGCCCAGCGGGTGTTGAAGCTTTCTTT
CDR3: CASSPAGVEAFF

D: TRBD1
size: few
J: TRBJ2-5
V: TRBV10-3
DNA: TGTGCCATCAGGGACAGGACAAGGGAGCCCCAGTACTTC
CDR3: CAIRDRTREPQYF

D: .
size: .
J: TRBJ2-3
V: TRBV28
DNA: TGTGCCAGCACCCCCGAGGACCACATCACAGATACGCAGTATTTT
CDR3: CASTPEDHITDTQYF

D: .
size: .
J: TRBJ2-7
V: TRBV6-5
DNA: TGTGCCAGCAGTTATTATGGGACCCGCTACGAGCAGTACTTC
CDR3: CASSYYGTRYEQYF

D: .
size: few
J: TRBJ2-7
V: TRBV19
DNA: TGTGCCAGTAGTATCCATCCCTCGAGGGGGTCCTACGAGCAGTACTTC
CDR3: CASSIHPSRGSYEQYF

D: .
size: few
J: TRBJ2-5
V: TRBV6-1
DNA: TGTGCCAGCAGTGAAGCGATTAGGGGTGAGACCCAGTACTTC
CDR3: CASSEAIRGETQYF